The clone carrying this T cell receptor beta chain was recorded a few times. Its antigen remains unknown. The data are from a study of OX40 agonist ivuxolimab in advanced cancers. About the study: Partial responses were achieved by three patients: one hepatocellular carcinoma, two cutaneous melanoma. Findings of the study overall: Expanded clones were, on average, more numerous in CD8+ T cells than in CD4+. Also present in some nonresponders was a low level of normalized T-cell clonal expansion.

Measured with immunoSEQ multiplex PCR; TCRdb has only the in-frame clones, and not every one. The sample holds fewer than 25,000 clones, 80% to 90% seen once. CDR3 length equals 14 residues. The germline V and J ends were trimmed by 5 bases and 2 bases, with 12 bases remaining between them. CDR1 is SGHAT, CDR2 FQNNGV, per germline. The TCR originated in an adult with an advanced solid tumor such as melanoma, head and neck, liver or kidney cancer. V usage is TRBV11-2 and J usage is TRBJ1-2; D gene unclear. Sequenced material: CD4+ or CD8+ T cells sorted from blood, taken in a trial of the OX40 agonist ivuxolimab. CDR3 sequence reads: CASSMGGPNYGYTF. For the CDR3, the DNA is TGTGCCAGCAGCATGGGAGGCCCCAACTATGGCTACACCTTC.